Reported below is one T cell receptor (beta chain). The data were produced by immunoSEQ multiplex PCR, yet TCRdb's version contains in-frame clones alone and is incomplete. The sample yields around 300,000 clones, around 82% seen once. The germline CDR1 and CDR2 sequences are SGHTA and FQGNSA. V lost 2 bases and J 0 bases, leaving 7 bases between the germline ends. CDR3 length equals 14 residues. The data derive from a study of blood T cell repertoires in COVID-19. The chain joins TRBV7-2 to TRBJ1-1; D is unresolved. This TCR came from a man aged 30-40 years with active or convalescent COVID-19. The source material was peripheral blood. The CDR3 loop is CASSLFGLNTEAFF. The CDR3 region has the DNA TGTGCCAGCAGCTTATTTGGCCTGAACACTGAAGCTTTCTTT. The full variable domain, with the rest looked up from reference TRBV7-2 and TRBJ1-1, is GAGVSQSPSNKVTEKGKDVELRCDPISGHTALYWYRQSLGQGLEFLIYFQGNSAPDKSGLPSDRFSAERTGGSVSTLTIQRTQQEDSAVYLCASSLFGLNTEAFFGQGTRLTVV.